The clone carrying this TCR beta chain was detected only once. The V gene end was trimmed by 5 bases and the J gene end by 4 bases; junction bases not matched to a gene: 12. Per germline, CDR1 SGHVS and CDR2 FNYEAQ. The CDR3 runs 16 residues. This sample was taken from a study of T cell changes during pregnancy in multiple sclerosis. Here immunoSEQ multiplex PCR was the method, and the copy in TCRdb shows in-frame clones only, minus some. The sample records over 45,000 clones, over 75% being singletons. The rearrangement uses TRBV7-6 and TRBJ1-1; TRBD1 agrees at 8 bases. The sample consisted of peripheral blood, taken in the first trimester of pregnancy. This sequence originates from a female donor in good health, enrolled as a control in a pregnancy study. The CDR3 protein is CASSPRQGNLITEAFF. CDR3 bases: TGTGCCAGCAGCCCCCGACAGGGGAATTTGATCACTGAAGCTTTCTTT.